Below are 30 T cell receptor beta chains sequenced from a single sample in a study of T cell repertoires in cytomegalovirus infection. From the reads, TCRdb called clonotypes with MiXCR, one entry per CDR3 protein. The sample includes hundreds of thousands of distinct CDR3 sequences, 25% to 35% of them seen just once. No antigen is known for these receptors. Sample: cultured PBMCs, taken from culture after CMV antigen stimulation. These receptors originate from a human donor in good health (CMV status not recorded). Some clones in this sample may be carry-over from other donors' samples.

This clonotype was picked up a small number of times. The chain employs TRBV10-3 and TRBJ2-7; D unresolved. V lost 2 bases to trimming and J lost 2 bases, with 7 bases between them. The CDR3 extends over 13 amino acids. Per the germline V gene, CDR1 is ENHRY and CDR2 is SYGVKD. CDR3 DNA sequence: TGTGCCATCAGTGAGCTCGCGGCCTACGAGCAGTACTTC. Translated: CAISELAAYEQYF.

V gene TRBV2 combines with J gene TRBJ1-5, with D perhaps TRBD1 (6 bases). Germline values: CDR1 SNHLY, CDR2 FYNNEI. There are 15 residues in the CDR3. The V and J ends lost 4 bases and 7 bases respectively, with 17 bases between them. The CDR3 sequence is CASSVGEGVKQPQHF. The CDR3 region has the DNA TGTGCCAGCAGTGTGGGTGAGGGGGTGAAACAGCCCCAGCATTTT.

The rearrangement links TRBV18 to TRBJ1-1; no definite D call. This CDR3 region has 13 residues. The V end was cut by 6 bases, the J end by 6 bases, with 14 bases between. CDR1 is KGHSH, CDR2 LQKENI, per germline. CDR3 in amino acids: CASSLPGYPEAFF. The DNA of the CDR3 is TGTGCCAGCTCCCTCCCGGGTTACCCTGAAGCTTTCTTT.

The rearrangement uses TRBV19 and TRBJ1-6, with 7 bases aligning to TRBD1. With 8 bases clipped from V and 0 bases from J, the junction kept 7 bases outside the gene matches. This CDR3 spans 16 amino acids. Per the germline V gene, CDR1 is LNHDA and CDR2 is SQIVND (reference sequence). CDR3 sequence reads: CASWDSRSSYNSPLHF. CDR3 DNA sequence: TGTGCCAGTTGGGACAGCCGGAGCTCCTATAATTCACCCCTCCACTTT.

Many counts were recorded for this clonotype. The chain employs TRBV7-6 and TRBJ2-3; TRBD2 matches at 14 bases. Germline CDR1 SGHVS, CDR2 FNYEAQ. The J segment lost 3 bases and the V segment lost 6 bases, leaving 11 bases of the junction unmatched. The CDR3 runs 18 residues. CDR3 residues: CASSLSRLAGGGTDTQYF. The CDR3 coding sequence is TGTGCCAGCAGTTTGAGCCGACTAGCGGGAGGGGGAACAGATACGCAGTATTTT.

This clonotype came up a few times. This chain connects TRBV7-3 to TRBJ2-1; possibly TRBD1 for D (5 bases). There are 15 residues in the CDR3. CDR1 is SGHTA, CDR2 FQGTGA, per germline. Trimming cost V 6 bases and J 0 bases, with 12 bases left between them. The CDR3 region is CASRSGHGSYNEQFF. In DNA form, the CDR3 reads TGTGCCAGCAGATCCGGACATGGCTCCTACAATGAGCAGTTCTTC.

A few counts support this clonotype. The V gene is TRBV7-3, the J gene TRBJ2-2; no definite D call. V was shortened by 5 bases and J by 1 base, with 17 bases between the two germline ends. This CDR3 contains 17 residues. Germline-derived CDR1 and CDR2 are SGHTA and FQGTGA. CDR3 DNA sequence: TGTGCCAGCAGCCCCCGACCCTTCATGAGGAACACCGGGGAGCTGTTTTTT. Its translation is CASSPRPFMRNTGELFF. Looking up the rest from reference TRBV7-3 and TRBJ2-2 gives the full variable domain: GAGVSQTPSNKVTEKGKYVELRCDPISGHTALYWYRQSLGQGPEFLIYFQGTGAADDSGLPNDRFFAVRPEGSVSTLKIQRTERGDSAVYLCASSPRPFMRNTGELFFGEGSRLTVL.

V gene TRBV27 combines with J gene TRBJ2-2; tentatively, D is TRBD1 (6 bases). V lost 5 bases and J lost 7, with 20 bases in between. The CDR3 loop spans 16 amino acids. CDR1 and CDR2 (germline): MNHEY, SMNVEV (reference sequence). For the CDR3, the DNA is TGTGCCAGCAGTCCCCCGACAGGATTCCTCGGCGGGGAGCTGTTTTTT. Its translation: CASSPPTGFLGGELFF.

This clonotype was recorded at least ten times. This chain links TRBV7-3 with TRBJ2-7; D not resolved. Trimming stripped 5 bases from V and 7 bases from J, with 15 bases between. CDR3 length equals 13 residues. Germline values: CDR1 SGHTA, CDR2 FQGTGA. The CDR3 is CASSVEWTTEQYF. CDR3 nucleotide sequence: TGTGCCAGCAGCGTGGAGTGGACCACGGAGCAGTACTTC. Combining the CDR3 with reference TRBV7-3 and TRBJ2-7 gives the whole variable domain GAGVSQTPSNKVTEKGKYVELRCDPISGHTALYWYRQSLGQGPEFLIYFQGTGAADDSGLPNDRFFAVRPEGSVSTLKIQRTERGDSAVYLCASSVEWTTEQYFGPGTRLTVT.

The table lists this clonotype with many counts. J is TRBJ2-7 and V is TRBV12-3 or TRBV12-4; 9 bases are shared with TRBD1. CDR3 length: 15 residues. With 3 bases clipped from V and 5 bases from J, the junction kept 8 bases outside the gene matches. The CDR3 sequence: CASSLTGGSGHEQYF. CDR3 nucleotides: TGTGCCAGCAGTTTGACAGGGGGGTCGGGGCACGAGCAGTACTTC.

This clonotype was seen a few times. The chain carries TRBV6-5 and TRBJ1-2; weak D call: TRBD1 (6 bases). Germline V gene sequence: CDR1 MNHEY, CDR2 SVGAGI. The CDR3 runs to 13 residues. V lost 2 bases and J 8 bases, leaving 12 bases between the germline ends. CDR3 loop: CASSYQGPLGYTF. The CDR3 coding sequence is TGTGCCAGCAGTTACCAGGGGCCTTTGGGCTACACCTTC.

In nucleotides, the CDR3 is TGTGCCAGCAGCCCATCGAGCTATGAAAAACTGTTTTTT. This encodes CASSPSSYEKLFF. The chain recombines TRBV7-2 with TRBJ1-4; D is ambiguous. In germline, CDR1 is SGHTA, CDR2 FQGNSA. The V end lost 5 bases, the J end lost 6 bases, and 10 bases lay between the germline ends. The CDR3 totals 13 residues.

This clonotype occurred many times. The chain combines TRBV12-3 or TRBV12-4 with TRBJ1-3, with D unclear. This CDR3 has 15 residues. Trimming shortened V by 3 bases and J by 0 bases, and 9 bases separated the two germline ends. CDR3 nucleotides: TGTGCCAGCAGTTTCCGTGGGTTCTCTGGAAACACCATATATTTT. Protein: CASSFRGFSGNTIYF.

At least ten counts were recorded for this clonotype. The rearrangement joins TRBV12-3 or TRBV12-4 to TRBJ1-5, with a possible D match to TRBD1 (6 bases). The CDR3 length is 14 residues. Trimming left V 9 bases short and J 1 base short, with 13 bases between. As DNA, the CDR3 is TGTGCCAGTTGCAGGGGAAGGAGCAATCAGCCCCAGCATTTT. Encoded protein: CASCRGRSNQPQHF.

The J gene is TRBJ1-5, the V gene TRBV10-3, with D possibly TRBD1 on 5 matching bases. CDR1 is ENHRY and CDR2 is SYGVKD in the germline V gene. CDR3 length: 13 amino acids. The V gene lost 7 bases and the J gene lost 6 bases, with 13 bases spanning the gap. CDR3 DNA: TGTGCCATCACTGGAGGGGCGGGTCAGCCCCAGCATTTT. Amino acid sequence: CAITGGAGQPQHF.

The rearrangement joins TRBV7-9 to TRBJ1-2; perhaps TRBD1 as D (6 bases). The length of the CDR3 is 15 residues. In germline, CDR1 is SEHNR, CDR2 FQNEAQ (reference sequence). Trimming took off 5 bases at V and 4 bases at J, with 17 bases between the two ends. The CDR3 coding sequence is TGTGCCAGCAGCGCCGCTGGACAGAAGCGCTATGGCTACACCTTC. Translation gives CASSAAGQKRYGYTF.

The sample holds a few counts of this clonotype. The V call is TRBV19, the J call TRBJ2-7; D gene uncertain. The germline V gene encodes CDR1 LNHDA and CDR2 SQIVND (reference sequence). V lost 3 bases and J 4 bases, leaving 16 bases between the germline ends. The CDR3 loop spans 15 amino acids. CDR3 amino acids: CASSMILQVQYEQYF. DNA of the CDR3: TGTGCCAGTAGTATGATTCTCCAGGTCCAATACGAGCAGTACTTC.

J is TRBJ2-3 and V is TRBV5-1; 7 bases match TRBD2. Germline loops: CDR1 SGHRS, CDR2 YFSETQ. The CDR3 is 15 residues long. V was clipped by 4 bases and J by 3 bases; unmatched bases: 8. The CDR3 loop reads CASSLLAEGTDTQYF. CDR3 DNA sequence: TGCGCCAGCAGCCTGCTAGCGGAAGGGACAGATACGCAGTATTTT.

The gene calls are TRBV28 and TRBJ1-6; weak D call: TRBD1 (5 bases). V was trimmed by 5 bases and J by 4 bases, leaving 9 bases between them. CDR3 length equals 14 residues. Germline V CDR1 and CDR2: MDHEN, SYDVKM. The CDR3 bases are TGTGCCAGCAGTACTCGACAGTATAATTCACCCCTCCACTTT. This translates into CASSTRQYNSPLHF.

The V gene is TRBV28, the J gene TRBJ1-1; the D gene is possibly TRBD1 (6 bases). The CDR3 is 15 amino acids. Germline V CDR1 and CDR2: MDHEN, SYDVKM. V was cut by 7 bases and J by 4 bases, with 19 bases left in between. The CDR3 sequence is CASTSDSAGPTEAFF. The CDR3 coding sequence is TGTGCCAGCACCTCGGACAGCGCTGGACCCACTGAAGCTTTCTTT.

Many counts were recorded for this clonotype. The chain carries TRBV7-2 and TRBJ1-3; D is unclear. CDR3 length: 15 residues. Trimming stripped 1 base from V and 0 bases from J, with 7 bases between. Germline-derived CDR1 and CDR2 are SGHTA and FQGNSA. The CDR3 protein is CASSLGSFSGNTIYF. The CDR3 bases are TGTGCCAGCAGCTTAGGAAGCTTCTCTGGAAACACCATATATTTT.

This CDR3 is CASSFRVRANEKLFF. In nucleotides, the CDR3 is TGTGCCAGCAGTTTTCGGGTCAGGGCTAATGAAAAACTGTTTTTT. The rearrangement links TRBV12-3 or TRBV12-4 to TRBJ1-4; a weak D match, TRBD1 (5 bases). The CDR3 loop spans 15 amino acids. Trimming took off 3 bases at V and 3 bases at J, with 11 bases between the two ends.

This clonotype was found many times. V is TRBV7-2 and J is TRBJ2-1, with 12 positions matching TRBD2. The germline V gene has CDR1 SGHTA and CDR2 FQGNSA. The CDR3 is 15 residues long. V lost 4 bases, J lost 7 bases, and 5 bases stayed unmatched. Written as DNA, the CDR3 is TGTGCCAGCAGCTCCGGACTAGCGGGGTGGAATGAGCAGTTCTTC. Protein: CASSSGLAGWNEQFF.

The CDR3 region is CSGVTGYSNEQFF. The CDR3 nucleotides are TGCAGCGGGGTGACAGGGTATAGTAATGAGCAGTTCTTC. The chain links TRBV29-1 to TRBJ2-1; 7 bases match TRBD1. The germline V gene has CDR1 SQVTM and CDR2 ANQGSEA. This CDR3 is 13 amino acids long. The ends lost 7 bases at V and 7 bases at J; junction bases unmatched: 10.

This clonotype has a handful of counts. The chain employs TRBV29-1 and TRBJ2-7; 8 bases map to TRBD2. The CDR3 is 14 amino acids. In germline, CDR1 is SQVTM, CDR2 ANQGSEA. With 2 bases clipped from V and 4 bases from J, the junction kept 7 bases outside the gene matches. The CDR3 sequence: CSVEKSGSPYEQYF. In nucleotides, the CDR3 is TGCAGCGTTGAAAAGAGCGGGAGTCCATACGAGCAGTACTTC.

The V call is TRBV12-3 or TRBV12-4, the J call TRBJ1-2, with 7 positions matching TRBD1. The CDR3 sequence is 14 residues long. V shed 6 bases and J 4 bases; nucleotides not matched to a gene: 8. The DNA of the CDR3 is TGTGCCAGCAGCAAACAGGGGCAAGGCTATGGCTACACCTTC. It is translated as CASSKQGQGYGYTF.

The V gene is TRBV12-3 or TRBV12-4, the J gene TRBJ1-1, with D perhaps TRBD1 (6 bases). Deletions cut 5 bases from V and 6 bases from J, with 19 bases between. The CDR3 has 15 residues. The CDR3 loop is CASSPRPQGVAEAFF. The CDR3 DNA reads as TGTGCCAGCAGTCCTAGACCACAGGGAGTCGCTGAAGCTTTCTTT.

The chain links TRBV15 to TRBJ1-3, with D hard to call. Trimming removed 4 bases from V and 1 base from J, with 14 bases in between. Per the germline V gene, CDR1 is LNHNV and CDR2 is YYDKDF (reference sequence). The CDR3 runs to 16 residues. The CDR3 spells CATSTPRGASGNTIYF. The CDR3 coding sequence is TGTGCCACCAGCACCCCTCGCGGTGCTTCTGGAAACACCATATATTTT.

The V gene is TRBV7-9, the J gene TRBJ2-1, with 8 bases lining up with TRBD1. Germline CDR1 reads SEHNR; CDR2 reads FQNEAQ (reference sequence). Trimming cost V 2 bases and J 8 bases; bases outside gene matches: 8. The CDR3 extends over 15 amino acids. In DNA form, the CDR3 reads TGTGCCAGCAGCTTAAGGGAGTCAGGGGGCCATGAGCAGTTCTTC. Translated: CASSLRESGGHEQFF. Full variable domain (remainder filled in from reference TRBV7-9 and TRBJ2-1): DTGVSQNPRHKITKRGQNVTFRCDPISEHNRLYWYRQTLGQGPEFLTYFQNEAQLEKSRLLSDRFSAERPKGSFSTLEIQRTEQGDSAMYLCASSLRESGGHEQFFGPGTRLTVL.

This clonotype was detected a few times. CDR3 sequence: CASIHPQGEAFF. Here the CDR3 DNA reads TGTGCCAGCATCCATCCCCAAGGTGAAGCTTTCTTT. The V gene is TRBV6-5, the J gene TRBJ1-1; D not certain. Germline V CDR1 and CDR2: MNHEY, SVGAGI. Trimming left V 7 bases short and J 7 bases short, with 13 bases between. The CDR3 is 12 amino acids.